Listed here are 5 T cell receptor beta chains from one sample, sequenced in a study of blood T cells in healthy people across ages. The second PCR ran 7 to 11 cycles with a sample-barcoded 5' primer and J-beta primers. TCRdb re-called the 5' RACE reads through MiXCR, storing one row per CDR3 protein. The table shows about 1,800,000 distinct CDR3 sequences, with 28% occurring only once. The sequencing input was blood. The receptors originated from a woman younger than 45 in good health.

This clonotype was recorded a few times. The V call is TRBV30, the J call TRBJ1-1, with D tentatively TRBD1 (5 bases). Trimming removed 5 bases at V and 0 bases at J, with 13 bases between. The CDR3 runs 14 residues. The germline gives CDR1 GTSNPN, CDR2 SVGIG (reference sequence). CDR3 protein: CAWATGTLNTEAFF. In nucleotides, the CDR3 is TGTGCCTGGGCCACCGGGACCTTGAACACTGAAGCTTTCTTT.

The CDR3 loop reads CASSEGGSGRYEQFF. The CDR3 DNA reads as TGTGCCAGCTCAGAGGGGGGTAGCGGGAGGTATGAGCAGTTCTTC. The chain combines TRBV6-5 with TRBJ2-1; 10 positions match TRBD2. Germline V lookup: CDR1 MNHEY, CDR2 SVGAGI. The ends lost 8 bases at V and 8 bases at J; junction bases unmatched: 12. The CDR3 consists of 15 residues.

This clonotype showed up many times. This chain links TRBV12-5 with TRBJ2-1, with 8 nucleotides matching TRBD1. Per germline, CDR1 LGHNT and CDR2 FRNRAP. V shed 4 bases and J 10 bases; nucleotides not matched to a gene: 12. CDR3 length: 15 amino acids. This chain's CDR3 is CASGSPTNSGGEQFF. The CDR3 DNA reads as TGTGCTAGTGGTTCGCCCACCAACTCAGGGGGCGAGCAGTTCTTC.

This clonotype appeared many times. The chain carries TRBV2 and TRBJ1-2, with a possible D match to TRBD1 (5 bases). CDR3 length: 13 residues. CDR1 and CDR2 from the germline V gene are SNHLY and FYNNEI. Between the trimmed V and J ends, which lost 6 bases and 4 bases, there was a span of 12 bases. Written as DNA, the CDR3 is TGTGCCAGCAGGTCAGGGTCGGTCTATGGCTACACCTTC. As protein: CASRSGSVYGYTF. The whole variable domain, filled in from reference TRBV2 and TRBJ1-2, reads EPEVTQTPSHQVTQMGQEVILRCVPISNHLYFYWYRQILGQKVEFLVSFYNNEISEKSEIFDDQFSVERPDGSNFTLKIRSTKLEDSAMYFCASRSGSVYGYTFGSGTRLTVV.

This sequence joins TRBV3-1 and TRBJ2-7; D unclear. The CDR3 length is 12 residues. V dropped 4 bases and J dropped 5 bases, with 9 bases sitting between them. The V gene's germline CDR1 is LGHDT and CDR2 YNNKEL (reference sequence). The CDR3 DNA is TGTGCCAGCAGCCGCCGTTTGGACGAGCAGTACTTC. This encodes CASSRRLDEQYF.